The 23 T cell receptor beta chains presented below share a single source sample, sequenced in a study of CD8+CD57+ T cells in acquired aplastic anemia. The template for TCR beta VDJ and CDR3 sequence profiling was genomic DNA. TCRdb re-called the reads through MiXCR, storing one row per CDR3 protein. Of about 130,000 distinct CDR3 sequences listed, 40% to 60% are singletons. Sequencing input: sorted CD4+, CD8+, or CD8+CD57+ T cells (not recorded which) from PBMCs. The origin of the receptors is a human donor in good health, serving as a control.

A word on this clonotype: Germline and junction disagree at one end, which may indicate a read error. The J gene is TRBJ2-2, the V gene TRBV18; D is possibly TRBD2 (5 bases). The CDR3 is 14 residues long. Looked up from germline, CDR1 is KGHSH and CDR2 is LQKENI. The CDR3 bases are TGTGCCAGCTCACCGAGGACGGGCGCCGGGGAGCTGCTTTTT. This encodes CASSPRTGAGELLF.

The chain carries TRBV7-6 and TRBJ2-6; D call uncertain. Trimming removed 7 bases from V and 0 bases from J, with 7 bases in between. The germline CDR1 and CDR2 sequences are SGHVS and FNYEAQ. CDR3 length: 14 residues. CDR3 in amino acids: CASTTLSGANVLTF. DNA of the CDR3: TGTGCCAGCACAACCCTCTCTGGGGCCAACGTCCTGACTTTC.

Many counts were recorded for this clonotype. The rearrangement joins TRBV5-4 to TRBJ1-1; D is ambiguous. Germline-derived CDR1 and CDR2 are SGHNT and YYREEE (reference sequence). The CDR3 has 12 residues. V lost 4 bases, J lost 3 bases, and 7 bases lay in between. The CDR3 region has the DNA TGTGCCAGCAGCGTTGCGGACACTGAAGCTTTCTTT. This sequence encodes CASSVADTEAFF.

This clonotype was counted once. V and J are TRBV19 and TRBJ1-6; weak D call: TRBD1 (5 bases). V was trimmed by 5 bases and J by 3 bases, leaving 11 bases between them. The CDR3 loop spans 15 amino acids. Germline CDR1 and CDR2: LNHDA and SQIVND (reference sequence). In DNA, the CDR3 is TGTGCCAGTAGTTTGGGGCCTGACTATAATTCACCCCTCCACTTT. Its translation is CASSLGPDYNSPLHF.

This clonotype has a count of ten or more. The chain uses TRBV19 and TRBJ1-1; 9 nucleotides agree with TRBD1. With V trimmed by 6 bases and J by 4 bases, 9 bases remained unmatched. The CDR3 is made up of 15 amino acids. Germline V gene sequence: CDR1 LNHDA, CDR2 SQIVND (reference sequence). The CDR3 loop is CASRQDRGVSTEAFF. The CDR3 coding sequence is TGTGCCAGTAGACAGGACAGGGGCGTAAGCACTGAAGCTTTCTTT.

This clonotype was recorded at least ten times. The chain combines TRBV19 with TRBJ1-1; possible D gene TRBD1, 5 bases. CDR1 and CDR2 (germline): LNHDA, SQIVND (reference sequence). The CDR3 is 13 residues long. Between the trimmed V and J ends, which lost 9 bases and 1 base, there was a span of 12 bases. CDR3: CASSLTGNTEAFF. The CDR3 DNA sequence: TGTGCCAGCAGCCTTACAGGGAACACTGAAGCTTTCTTT.

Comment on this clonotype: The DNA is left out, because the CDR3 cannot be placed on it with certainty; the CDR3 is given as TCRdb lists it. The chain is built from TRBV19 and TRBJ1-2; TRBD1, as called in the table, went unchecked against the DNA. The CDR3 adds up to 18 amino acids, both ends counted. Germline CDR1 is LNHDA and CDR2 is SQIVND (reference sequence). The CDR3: CVSSTCASSGQSNYGYTF.

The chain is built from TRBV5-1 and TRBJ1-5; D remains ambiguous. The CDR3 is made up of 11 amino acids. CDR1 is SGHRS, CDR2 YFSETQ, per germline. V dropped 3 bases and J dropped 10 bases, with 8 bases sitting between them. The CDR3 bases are TGCGCCAGCAGCTCCTTGGGCCCCCAGCATTTT. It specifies CASSSLGPQHF.

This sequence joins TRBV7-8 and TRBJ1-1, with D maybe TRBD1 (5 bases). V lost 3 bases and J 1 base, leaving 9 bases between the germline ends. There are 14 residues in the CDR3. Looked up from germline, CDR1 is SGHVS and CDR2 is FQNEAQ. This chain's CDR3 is CASSFIQGNTEAFF. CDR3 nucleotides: TGTGCCAGCAGCTTCATTCAGGGGAACACTGAAGCTTTCTTT.

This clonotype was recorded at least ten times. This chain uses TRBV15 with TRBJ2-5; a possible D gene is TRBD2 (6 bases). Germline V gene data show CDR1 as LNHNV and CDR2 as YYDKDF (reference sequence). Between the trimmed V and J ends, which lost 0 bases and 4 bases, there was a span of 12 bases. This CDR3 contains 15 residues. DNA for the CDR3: TGTGCCACCAGCAGAGATTTGGGGAGGACAGAGACCCAGTACTTC. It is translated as CATSRDLGRTETQYF.

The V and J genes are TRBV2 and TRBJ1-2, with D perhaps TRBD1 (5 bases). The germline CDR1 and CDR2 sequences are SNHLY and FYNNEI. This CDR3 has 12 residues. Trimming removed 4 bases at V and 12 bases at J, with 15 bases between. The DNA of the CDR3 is TGTGCCAGCAGTGGAGCCAGGGCTGGAAACACCTTC. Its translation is CASSGARAGNTF.

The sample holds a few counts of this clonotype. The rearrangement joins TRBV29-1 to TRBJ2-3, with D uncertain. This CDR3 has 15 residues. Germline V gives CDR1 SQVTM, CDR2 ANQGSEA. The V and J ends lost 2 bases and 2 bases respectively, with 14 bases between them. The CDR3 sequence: CSVEIPRSPTDTQYF. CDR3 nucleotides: TGCAGCGTTGAAATCCCCCGCTCGCCCACAGATACGCAGTATTTT.

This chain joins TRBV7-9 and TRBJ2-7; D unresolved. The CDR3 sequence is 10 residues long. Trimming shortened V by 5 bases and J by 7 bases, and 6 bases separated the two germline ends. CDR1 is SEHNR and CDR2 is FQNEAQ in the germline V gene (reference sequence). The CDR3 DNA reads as TGTGCCAGCAGCCCCGGAGAGCAGTACTTC. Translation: CASSPGEQYF.

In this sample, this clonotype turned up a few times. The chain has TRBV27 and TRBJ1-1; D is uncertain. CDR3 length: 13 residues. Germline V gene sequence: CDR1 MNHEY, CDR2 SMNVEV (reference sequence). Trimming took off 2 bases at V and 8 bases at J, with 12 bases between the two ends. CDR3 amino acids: CASSLGVAGEAFF. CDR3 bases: TGTGCCAGCAGTTTAGGGGTCGCTGGGGAAGCTTTCTTT.

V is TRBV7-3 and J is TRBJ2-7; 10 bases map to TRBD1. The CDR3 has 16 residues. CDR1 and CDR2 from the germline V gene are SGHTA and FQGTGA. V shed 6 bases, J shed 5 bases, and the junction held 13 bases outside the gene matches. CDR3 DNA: TGTGCCAGCAGTTTGCTCGGGGGACAGGGGAGTGACGAGCAGTACTTC. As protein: CASSLLGGQGSDEQYF.

In DNA form, the CDR3 reads TGCAGCGTTGGGAGGCCAGGGGGCTACGAGCAGTACTTC. This gives the protein CSVGRPGGYEQYF. V is TRBV29-1 and J is TRBJ2-7, with 7 bases identical to TRBD1. Germline assignment: CDR1 SQVTM and CDR2 ANQGSEA. V lost 4 bases, J lost 3 bases, and 6 bases stayed unmatched. The CDR3 covers 13 residues.

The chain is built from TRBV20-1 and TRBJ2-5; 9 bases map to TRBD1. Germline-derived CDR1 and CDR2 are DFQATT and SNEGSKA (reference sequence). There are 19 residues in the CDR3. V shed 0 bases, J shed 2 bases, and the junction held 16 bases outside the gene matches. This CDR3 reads CSARDRKPGQGALQETQYF. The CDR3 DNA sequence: TGCAGTGCTAGAGATAGAAAACCGGGACAGGGAGCGTTACAAGAGACCCAGTACTTC.

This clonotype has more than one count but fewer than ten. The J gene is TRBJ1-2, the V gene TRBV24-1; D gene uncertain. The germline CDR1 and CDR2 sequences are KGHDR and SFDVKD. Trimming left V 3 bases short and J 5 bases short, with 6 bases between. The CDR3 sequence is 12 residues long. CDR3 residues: CATSDEVYGYTF. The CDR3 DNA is TGTGCCACCAGTGATGAAGTATATGGCTACACCTTC.

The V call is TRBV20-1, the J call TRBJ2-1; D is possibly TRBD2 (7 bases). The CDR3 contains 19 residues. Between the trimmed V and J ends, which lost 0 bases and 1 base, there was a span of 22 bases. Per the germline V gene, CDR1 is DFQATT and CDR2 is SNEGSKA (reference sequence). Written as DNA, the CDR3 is TGCAGTGCTAGAGATTCAAGCGTAGGCGGGGGCCAATCCTACAATGAGCAGTTCTTC. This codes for CSARDSSVGGGQSYNEQFF.

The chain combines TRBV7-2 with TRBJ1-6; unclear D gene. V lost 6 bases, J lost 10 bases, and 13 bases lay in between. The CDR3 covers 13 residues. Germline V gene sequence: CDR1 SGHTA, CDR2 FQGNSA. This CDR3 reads CASRRTVYSPLHF. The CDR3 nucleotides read TGTGCCAGCAGACGGACGGTTTACTCACCCCTCCACTTT.

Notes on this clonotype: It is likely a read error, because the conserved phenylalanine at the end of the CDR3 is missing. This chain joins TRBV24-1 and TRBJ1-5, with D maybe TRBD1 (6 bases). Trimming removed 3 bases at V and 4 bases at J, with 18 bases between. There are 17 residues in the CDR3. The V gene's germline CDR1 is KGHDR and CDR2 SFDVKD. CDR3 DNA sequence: TGTGCCACCAGTGATGCATATACAGGGACGCCAAATCAGCCCCAGCATCTT. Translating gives CATSDAYTGTPNQPQHL.

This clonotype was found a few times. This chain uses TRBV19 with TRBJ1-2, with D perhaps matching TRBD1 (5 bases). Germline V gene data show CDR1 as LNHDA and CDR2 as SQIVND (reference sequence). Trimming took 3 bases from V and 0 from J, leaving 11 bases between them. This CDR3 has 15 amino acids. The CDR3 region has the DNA TGTGCCAGTAGTATTAGGCCGGGGGCTAACTATGGCTACACCTTC. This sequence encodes CASSIRPGANYGYTF.

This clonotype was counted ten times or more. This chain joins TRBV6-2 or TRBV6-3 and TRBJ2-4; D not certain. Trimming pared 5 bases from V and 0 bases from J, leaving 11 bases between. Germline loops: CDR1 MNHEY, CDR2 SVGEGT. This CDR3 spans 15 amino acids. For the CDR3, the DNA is TGTGCCAGCAGTCAACGTGGGGTAGCCAAAAACATTCAGTACTTC. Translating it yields CASSQRGVAKNIQYF.